This T cell receptor (beta chain) is from a study of CD8+ T cells in alopecia areata. Whole-study results and caveats: Sequencing of scalp samples also captures resident alphabeta T cells of normal skin. While tofacitinib was given, many expanded lesional clones persisted in scalp and blood.

Treatment indicated: oral pan-JAK inhibitor, 5-10 mg twice daily. Patients with alopecia areata provided lesional scalp punch biopsies as well as peripheral blood. In regard to this clone: The antigen remains unidentified.

The CDR3 consists of 15 residues. The germline V gene encodes CDR1 MNHEY and CDR2 SMNVEV (reference sequence). The V and J ends lost 2 bases and 0 bases, in that order; junction bases with no gene match: 4. Extracted RNA was reverse transcribed into cDNA, the sequencing template. Profiled with immunoSEQ multiplex PCR; TCRdb holds only in-frame clones, not every one. Altogether approximately 110,000 clones are present, around three fifths being singletons, with the ten largest covering 3% to 4%. The sample here was CD4+ T cells sorted from blood, taken at week 24, from a patient treated with tofacitinib. The origin of this receptor is a human donor with alopecia areata. The chain couples TRBV27 to TRBJ2-7; 7 nucleotides align to TRBD2. CDR3: CASSLTGGYSYEQYF. CDR3 DNA sequence: TGTGCCAGCAGTTTAACGGGGGGTTACTCCTACGAGCAGTACTTC.